This TCR beta chain comes out of a study of glioma-infiltrating T cells. CDR3 size: 15 residues. CDR1 and CDR2 (germline): SGHDN, FVKESK. Trimming pared 8 bases from V and 1 base from J, leaving 17 bases between. This clonotype was counted ten times or more. What it recognizes is unknown. Amplification of TCR alpha and beta CDR3 regions from RNA used iRepertoire nested multiplex PCR. Input was about 85-450 ng of tissue mRNA or PBMC total RNA. TCRdb redid the calling of the multiplex PCR reads with MiXCR, one entry per CDR3 protein. The sample yields 150,000 to 200,000 distinct CDR3 sequences, around 45% seen once. General study results and limits: Very few CDR3 sequences were shared between tissue and blood. Gliomas, especially low-grade, showed above-expected tissue-blood divergence; non-neoplastic patients showed below.

Sequenced sample: glioma tissue, nonneoplastic brain tissue, or PBMCs (not recorded which). The sequence was obtained from a human donor with low-grade glioma or glioblastoma, undergoing nonglioma brain surgery, or in good health (not recorded which). V and J are TRBV14 and TRBJ1-1; D might be TRBD1 (6 bases). Here the CDR3 reads CASEQTGRPNTEAFF. The DNA for the CDR3 is TGTGCCAGCGAGCAGACAGGACGCCCGAACACTGAAGCTTTCTTT.